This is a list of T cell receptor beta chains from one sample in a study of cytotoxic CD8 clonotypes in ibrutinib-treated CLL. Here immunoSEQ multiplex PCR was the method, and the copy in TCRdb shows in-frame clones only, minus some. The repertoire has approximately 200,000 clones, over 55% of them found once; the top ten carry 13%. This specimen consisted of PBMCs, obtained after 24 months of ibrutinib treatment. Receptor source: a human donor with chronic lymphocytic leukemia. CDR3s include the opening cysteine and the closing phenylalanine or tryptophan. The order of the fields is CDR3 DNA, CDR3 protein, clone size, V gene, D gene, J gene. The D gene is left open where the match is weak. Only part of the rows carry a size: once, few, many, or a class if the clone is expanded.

CDR3 DNA: TGCGCCAGCAGCATAGCGCGGGGGCAAGAGACCCAGTACTTC
CDR3 protein: CASSIARGQETQYF
clone size: NA
V gene: TRBV5-1
D gene: TRBD2
J gene: TRBJ2-5

CDR3 DNA: TGCGCCAGCAGCGAAGGGACACCTGGAAACACCATATATTTT
CDR3 protein: CASSEGTPGNTIYF
clone size: NA
V gene: TRBV5-1
D gene: NA
J gene: TRBJ1-3

CDR3 DNA: TGTGCCAGCAGTGAAGCCTCGGGAGCAAGAGATACGCAGTATTTT
CDR3 protein: CASSEASGARDTQYF
clone size: few
V gene: TRBV6-1
D gene: NA
J gene: TRBJ2-3

CDR3 DNA: TGTGCCTGGAGCCCGACAGGAGACACTGAAGCTTTCTTT
CDR3 protein: CAWSPTGDTEAFF
clone size: NA
V gene: TRBV30
D gene: NA
J gene: TRBJ1-1

CDR3 DNA: TGTGCCAGCAGCATAACAGGGGGCGCGGACACTGAAGCTTTCTTT
CDR3 protein: CASSITGGADTEAFF
clone size: NA
V gene: TRBV7-2
D gene: TRBD1
J gene: TRBJ1-1

CDR3 DNA: TGTGCCAGCAGCTTCACGGCGGGGGGTTTGCGGAATGAGCAGTTCTTC
CDR3 protein: CASSFTAGGLRNEQFF
clone size: NA
V gene: TRBV7-9
D gene: TRBD2
J gene: TRBJ2-1

CDR3 DNA: TGTGCCAGCAGTGAAGAGGGGGGATTGGTGCAGCCCCAGCATTTT
CDR3 protein: CASSEEGGLVQPQHF
clone size: NA
V gene: TRBV2
D gene: NA
J gene: TRBJ1-5

CDR3 DNA: TGTGCCAGCAGTGAGCTACAGGGGGTACGGAAGAGGGGTAATGAAAAACTGTTTTTT
CDR3 protein: CASSELQGVRKRGNEKLFF
clone size: NA
V gene: TRBV2
D gene: TRBD1
J gene: TRBJ1-4

CDR3 DNA: TGCGCCAGCAGCTTGGGACTAACGGCTCCATACAATGAGCAGTTCTTC
CDR3 protein: CASSLGLTAPYNEQFF
clone size: NA
V gene: TRBV5-1
D gene: NA
J gene: TRBJ2-1

CDR3 DNA: TGTGCCAGCAGTGTAGGGCAAACGGTGCAGCCCCAGCATTTT
CDR3 protein: CASSVGQTVQPQHF
clone size: few
V gene: TRBV25-1
D gene: NA
J gene: TRBJ1-5

CDR3 DNA: TGTGCCAGCAGTCAACCAGGACTAGCGGGAGGTGAGGAGCAGTACTTC
CDR3 protein: CASSQPGLAGGEEQYF
clone size: NA
V gene: TRBV27
D gene: TRBD2
J gene: TRBJ2-7